The 9 T cell receptor beta chains reported below all come from one sample, sequenced in a study of vaccination and CD4 T cells after COVID-19. These TCRs' antigens remain unknown. Sample treatment: roughly 10-day PBMC culture with coronavirus spike peptide pools or control peptides (ViraFEST assay). Cultured CD4+ T cells had their DNA profiled by the Oncomine TCR Beta short-read assay. In TCRdb, the PCR reads were re-called with MiXCR into one record per CDR3 protein. Of about 15,000 distinct CDR3 sequences detected, 43% appear once; the ten largest clones hold over 15%. The sequenced sample consisted of cultured CD4+ T cells from blood. These receptors were collected from a human donor with COVID-19.

This clonotype was observed once. This rearrangement joins TRBV29-1 to TRBJ1-2; maybe TRBD1 (5 bases). Between the trimmed V and J ends, which lost 8 bases and 8 bases, there was a span of 18 bases. CDR3 length: 12 amino acids. Germline lookup yields CDR1 SQVTM and CDR2 ANQGSEA. DNA of the CDR3: TGCAGCTCCGACCAGGGTGGAGGAGGCTACACCTTC. It specifies CSSDQGGGGYTF.

The gene calls are TRBV7-8 and TRBJ1-1; TRBD1 might be the D (5 bases). Germline CDR1 and CDR2: SGHVS and FQNEAQ. Trimming shortened V by 2 bases and J by 4 bases, and 14 bases separated the two germline ends. The CDR3 has 15 amino acids. The DNA for the CDR3 is TGTGCCAGCAGCTTATTCTCCAGGGACGGCACTGAAGCTTTCTTT. This sequence encodes CASSLFSRDGTEAFF.

In its sample, this clonotype was seen a few times. The V gene is TRBV6-4, the J gene TRBJ1-6; 7 bases map to TRBD1. The CDR3 runs to 13 residues. Germline-derived CDR1 and CDR2 are MRHNA and SNTAGT. V lost 5 bases to trimming and J lost 10 bases; unmatched junction nucleotides: 5. DNA for the CDR3: TGTGCCAGCAGTTCTGGCAGGGGGTCACCCCTCCACTTT. It codes for CASSSGRGSPLHF.

The CDR3: CASSLSSYEQYF. As DNA, the CDR3 is TGTGCCAGCAGCTTAAGTTCCTACGAGCAGTACTTC. The V call is TRBV11-3, the J call TRBJ2-7; no definite D call. The CDR3 consists of 12 residues. V lost 2 bases to trimming and J lost 1 base, with 3 bases between them. Looked up from germline, CDR1 is SGHNT and CDR2 is YENEEA.

The chain recombines TRBV6-1 with TRBJ2-5, with 7 positions matching TRBD1. CDR3 size: 14 residues. Trimming took 7 bases from V and 0 from J; bases not matched to a gene: 5. The germline V gene encodes CDR1 MNHNS and CDR2 SASEGT. The CDR3 region is CASIDRAYQETQYF. Here the CDR3 DNA reads TGTGCCAGCATCGACAGGGCGTACCAAGAGACCCAGTACTTC.

In this sample, this clonotype turned up a few times. The chain employs TRBV30 and TRBJ2-7; TRBD2 might be the D (6 bases). Trimming shortened V by 4 bases and J by 6 bases, and 16 bases separated the two germline ends. The CDR3 sequence is 13 residues long. The germline V gene has CDR1 GTSNPN and CDR2 SVGIG (reference sequence). CDR3 nucleotide sequence: TGTGCCTGGACTGCGGGGCGCCAACTCGAGCAGTACTTC. Translation gives CAWTAGRQLEQYF.

The chain links TRBV9 to TRBJ1-6; D perhaps matches TRBD1 (6 bases). Deletions cut 4 bases from V and 7 bases from J, with 21 bases between. The germline V gene encodes CDR1 SGDLS and CDR2 YYNGEE. The CDR3 totals 17 residues. As DNA, the CDR3 is TGTGCCAGCAGCACCCGGGCAGGGGCTTTGACAAATTCACCCCTCCACTTT. This gives the protein CASSTRAGALTNSPLHF.

There are a few counts of this clonotype. The rearrangement uses TRBV6-1 and TRBJ1-2, with 8 bases fitting TRBD1. Germline CDR1 is MNHNS and CDR2 is SASEGT. With V trimmed by 7 bases and J by 5 bases, 12 bases remained unmatched. The CDR3 has 15 amino acids. The CDR3 nucleotides read TGTGCCAGCACCCGGACAGGGTCTGGGGGATATGGCTACACCTTC. Translation gives CASTRTGSGGYGYTF.

In this sample, this clonotype turned up a few times. The V call is TRBV10-3, the J call TRBJ2-5; unclear D gene. Germline V gene sequence: CDR1 ENHRY, CDR2 SYGVKD. Trimming pared 3 bases from V and 4 bases from J, leaving 12 bases between. The CDR3 runs 14 residues. The CDR3 spells CAISDPMVSETQYF. The CDR3 coding sequence is TGTGCCATCAGTGACCCCATGGTGTCAGAGACCCAGTACTTC.